Described below is a single TCR beta chain sequence and its context. Its antigen remains unknown. The table came from immunoSEQ multiplex PCR; TCRdb's copy has only in-frame clones and leaves some out. The table lists tens of thousands of clones, 88% of them singletons. This sample was included in a study of cytomegalovirus exposure and HLA in healthy donors. Study results and caveats: There were some public TCRs occurring in many donors, but most TCR sequences were rare. Reports showed the classifier diagnosing cytomegalovirus status with high specificity and sensitivity. A few CMV-associated chains were confirmed in vitro to be specific for CMV antigens.

CDR3 length: 15 residues. Trimming cost V 3 bases and J 1 base, with 12 bases left between them. Per germline, CDR1 SGDLS and CDR2 YYNGEE. The source of this sequence is a woman in her thirties in good health and CMV-seronegative. The sequenced sample consisted of PBMCs. V usage is TRBV9 and J usage is TRBJ2-3; the D gene is possibly TRBD2 (5 bases). The DNA for the CDR3 is TGTGCCAGCAGCGAAGTTGAAGCGGGCACAGATACGCAGTATTTT. Its protein product is CASSEVEAGTDTQYF.